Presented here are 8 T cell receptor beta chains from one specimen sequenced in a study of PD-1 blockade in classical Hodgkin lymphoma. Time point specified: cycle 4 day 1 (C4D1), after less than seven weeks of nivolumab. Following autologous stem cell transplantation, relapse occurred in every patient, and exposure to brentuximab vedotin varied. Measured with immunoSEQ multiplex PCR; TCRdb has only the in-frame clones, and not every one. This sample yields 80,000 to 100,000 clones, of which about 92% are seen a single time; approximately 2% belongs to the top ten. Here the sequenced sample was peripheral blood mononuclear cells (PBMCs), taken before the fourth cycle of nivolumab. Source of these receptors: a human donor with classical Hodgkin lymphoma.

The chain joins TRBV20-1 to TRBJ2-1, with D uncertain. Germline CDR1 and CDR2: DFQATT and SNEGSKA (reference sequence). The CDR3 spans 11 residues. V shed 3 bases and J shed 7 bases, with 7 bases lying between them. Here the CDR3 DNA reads TGCAGTGCTAGGAAGACAAATGAGCAGTTCTTC. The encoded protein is CSARKTNEQFF.

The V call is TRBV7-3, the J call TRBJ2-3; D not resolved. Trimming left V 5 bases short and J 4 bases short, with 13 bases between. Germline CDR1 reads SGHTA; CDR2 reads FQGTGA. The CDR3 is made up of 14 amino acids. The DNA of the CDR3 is TGTGCCAGCAGCGTGGATACGCTCGCAGATACGCAGTATTTT. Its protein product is CASSVDTLADTQYF.

The CDR3 nucleotides are TGCGCCAGCAGCCCTGGGGGCGGGAGGGCCGAGGCAGATACGCAGTATTTT. This gives the protein CASSPGGGRAEADTQYF. This chain uses TRBV5-1 with TRBJ2-3; 9 bases are shared with TRBD2. Per germline, CDR1 SGHRS and CDR2 YFSETQ. V lost 4 bases, J lost 4 bases, and 13 bases stayed unmatched. The CDR3 length is 17 residues.

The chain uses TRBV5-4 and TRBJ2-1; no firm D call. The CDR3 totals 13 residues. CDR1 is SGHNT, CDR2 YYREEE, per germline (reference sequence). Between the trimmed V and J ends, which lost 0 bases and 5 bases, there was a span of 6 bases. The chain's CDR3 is CASSLVGHNEQFF. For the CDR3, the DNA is TGTGCCAGCAGCTTGGTAGGGCACAATGAGCAGTTCTTC.

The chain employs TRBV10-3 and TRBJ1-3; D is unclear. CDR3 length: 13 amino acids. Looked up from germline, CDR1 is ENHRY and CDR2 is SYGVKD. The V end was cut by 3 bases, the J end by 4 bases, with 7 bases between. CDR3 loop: CAISDDGGNTIYF. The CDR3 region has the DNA TGTGCCATCAGTGACGACGGGGGAAACACCATATATTTT.

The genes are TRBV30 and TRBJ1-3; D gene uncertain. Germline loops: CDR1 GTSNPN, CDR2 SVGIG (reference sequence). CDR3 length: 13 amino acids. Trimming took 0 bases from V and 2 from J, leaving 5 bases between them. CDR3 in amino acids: CAWSVPPGNTIYF. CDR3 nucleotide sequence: TGTGCCTGGAGTGTCCCCCCTGGAAACACCATATATTTT.

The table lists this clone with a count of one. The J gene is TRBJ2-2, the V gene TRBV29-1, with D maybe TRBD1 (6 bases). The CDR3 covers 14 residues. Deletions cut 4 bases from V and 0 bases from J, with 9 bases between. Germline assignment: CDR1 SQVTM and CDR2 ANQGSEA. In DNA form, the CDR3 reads TGCAGCGTTGTAAGGACAGCGAACACCGGGGAGCTGTTTTTT. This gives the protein CSVVRTANTGELFF.

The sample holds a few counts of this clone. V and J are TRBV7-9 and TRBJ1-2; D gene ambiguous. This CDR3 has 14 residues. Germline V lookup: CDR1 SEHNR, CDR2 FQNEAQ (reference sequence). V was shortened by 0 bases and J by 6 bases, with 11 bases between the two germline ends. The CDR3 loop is CASSLALARDGYTF. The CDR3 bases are TGTGCCAGCAGCTTAGCGCTAGCGAGGGATGGCTACACCTTC.